This is a list of T cell receptor beta chains from one sample in a study of cytomegalovirus exposure and HLA in healthy donors. Repertoires were generated with immunoSEQ multiplex PCR, while TCRdb's copy carries only in-frame clones and drops some. The sample has approximately 200,000 clones; the top ten hold roughly 0.74%. Sequencing was carried out using PBMCs. All receptors derive from a boy aged 5-17 years in good health and CMV-seronegative. Both conserved end residues are part of each CDR3. The order of the fields is V gene, J gene, D gene, CDR3 protein, CDR3 DNA. A D gene is named only where the DNA matches it firmly.

>TRBV5-1|TRBJ2-7|TRBD2
CATSSTGGRTYEQYF
TGCGCCACTTCCTCAACGGGGGGGCGGACCTACGAGCAGTACTTC
>TRBV6-1|TRBJ2-1|NA
CASSDHPLTNEQFF
TGTGCCAGCAGCGATCACCCTTTAACTAACGAGCAGTTCTTC
>TRBV5-1|TRBJ2-1|NA
CASSTGLGDEQFF
TGCGCCAGCAGCACTGGACTGGGTGACGAGCAGTTCTTC
>TRBV5-4|TRBJ2-1|TRBD2
CASSPSGVAGEQFF
TGTGCCAGCAGCCCGAGCGGGGTGGCGGGTGAGCAGTTCTTC
>TRBV7-9|TRBJ2-7|NA
CASSSELRGPLEQYF
TGTGCCAGCAGCTCCGAACTCAGGGGCCCATTGGAGCAGTACTTC
>TRBV2|TRBJ2-5|TRBD1
CASSGDRQSWETQYF
TGTGCCAGCAGTGGGGACAGGCAGTCGTGGGAGACCCAGTACTTC
>TRBV18|TRBJ2-5|NA
CASSLGGTESWETQYF
TGTGCCAGCTCACTAGGAGGGACTGAAAGTTGGGAGACCCAGTACTTC
>TRBV6-5|TRBJ1-1|TRBD1
CASSLYNRGFEAFF
TGTGCCAGCAGCTTATATAACAGGGGTTTTGAAGCTTTCTTT
>TRBV4-2|TRBJ2-7|TRBD2
CASSQEASGGNEQYF
TGTGCCAGCAGCCAAGAGGCTAGCGGGGGAAACGAGCAGTACTTC
>TRBV10-3|TRBJ1-1|TRBD1
CAISGDRVPEAFF
TGTGCCATCAGTGGGGACAGGGTACCTGAAGCTTTCTTT
>TRBV9|TRBJ1-1|NA
CASSVGGEDTEAFF
TGTGCCAGCAGCGTAGGGGGCGAGGACACTGAAGCTTTCTTT
>TRBV6-6|TRBJ2-7|NA
CASSYLRGSPSYEQYF
TGTGCCAGCAGTTACTTACGGGGATCCCCCTCCTACGAGCAGTACTTC
>TRBV4-1|TRBJ1-5|TRBD1
CASSGYRGRGGNQPQHF
TGCGCCAGCAGCGGGTACAGGGGGCGCGGTGGCAATCAGCCCCAGCATTTT
>TRBV12-5|TRBJ2-5|TRBD2
CASGLVERGIEETQYF
TGTGCTAGTGGTTTGGTAGAGCGGGGCATCGAAGAGACCCAGTACTTC
>TRBV27|TRBJ2-7|NA
CASSFGLHYEQYF
TGTGCCAGCAGTTTTGGACTCCACTACGAGCAGTACTTC
>TRBV7-7|TRBJ2-2|NA
CASSFQITGELFF
TGTGCTAGCAGCTTCCAGATCACCGGGGAGCTGTTTTTT
>TRBV7-9|TRBJ2-2|NA
CASSLRGGAGELFF
TGTGCCAGCAGCTTACGGGGAGGCGCCGGGGAGCTGTTTTTT
>TRBV7-3|TRBJ2-7|TRBD1
CASSPDRGPSYEQYF
TGTGCCAGCAGTCCGGACAGGGGACCCTCCTACGAGCAGTACTTC
>TRBV15|TRBJ1-2|TRBD1
CATSTGTGGRGYTF
TGTGCCACCAGCACGGGGACAGGGGGACGAGGCTACACCTTC
>TRBV18|TRBJ2-7|NA
CASSPGASSYEQYF
TGTGCCAGCTCACCAGGGGCCTCCTCCTACGAGCAGTACTTC
>TRBV20-1|TRBJ2-7|NA
CSAKDSEQYF
TGCAGTGCTAAGGACAGCGAGCAGTACTTC
>TRBV11-2|TRBJ1-1|NA
CASSSRNRIMNTEAFF
TGTGCCAGCAGCTCACGAAACAGAATAATGAACACTGAAGCTTTCTTT
>TRBV7-2|TRBJ1-4|TRBD1
CASSPLLRTGGLEKLFF
TGTGCCAGCAGCCCCCTTCTCCGGACAGGGGGTTTGGAAAAACTGTTTTTT
>TRBV4-1|TRBJ2-7|NA
CASSPGGRGRGEQYF
TGCGCCAGCAGCCCGGGCGGCAGGGGACGAGGCGAGCAGTACTTC
>TRBV5-1|TRBJ1-6|NA
CASSLGPGGQTFSPLHF
TGCGCCAGCAGCTTAGGGCCGGGGGGGCAGACGTTTTCACCCCTCCACTTT
>TRBV2|TRBJ2-3|NA
CASSEGGASTDTQYF
TGTGCCAGCAGTGAAGGGGGAGCTAGCACAGATACGCAGTATTTT
>TRBV5-1|TRBJ2-7|NA
CASSFGDTSEQYF
TGCGCCAGCAGCTTCGGGGATACTAGCGAGCAGTACTTC
>TRBV10-1|TRBJ1-1|NA
CASSESIGRTEAFF
TGCGCCAGCAGTGAGTCGATTGGGAGGACTGAAGCTTTCTTT
>TRBV9|TRBJ2-7|TRBD1
CASSVAGGRYAQYF
TGTGCCAGCAGCGTAGCAGGGGGCCGGTACGCGCAGTACTTC
>TRBV5-1|TRBJ2-2|TRBD1
CASSLPTGVAGELFF
TGCGCCAGCAGCTTACCCACAGGGGTTGCCGGGGAGCTGTTTTTT
>TRBV5-6|TRBJ1-4|NA
CASSVQQESANEKLFF
TGTGCCAGCAGCGTCCAACAGGAGTCGGCTAATGAAAAACTGTTTTTT
>TRBV7-2|TRBJ2-1|TRBD1
CASSLSGRTGGKGEQFF
TGTGCCAGCAGCTTAAGTGGCAGGACAGGGGGAAAGGGTGAGCAGTTCTTC
>TRBV2|TRBJ2-3|TRBD2
CASSPAGGRTDTQYF
TGTGCCAGCAGCCCAGCGGGGGGGCGGACAGATACGCAGTATTTT
>TRBV6-5|TRBJ1-3|NA
CASSYPKSSGNTIYF
TGTGCCAGCAGTTACCCGAAGAGCTCTGGAAACACCATATATTTT
>TRBV7-8|TRBJ1-4|NA
CASSSPKGAPNEKLFF
TGTGCCAGCAGCTCCCCCAAAGGGGCGCCTAATGAAAAACTGTTTTTT
>TRBV6-6|TRBJ2-7|TRBD1
CASSPGQGAYEQYF
TGTGCCAGCAGCCCTGGACAGGGGGCCTACGAGCAGTACTTC
>TRBV7-3|TRBJ1-1|TRBD1
CASSSVGGQAGNTEAFF
TGTGCCAGCAGCTCCGTGGGCGGACAGGCAGGGAACACTGAAGCTTTCTTT
>TRBV2|TRBJ1-1|NA
CASIMGRGDTEAFF
TGTGCCAGCATTATGGGGAGGGGGGACACTGAAGCTTTCTTT
>TRBV6-6|TRBJ2-3|NA
CASSGARPSTDTQYF
TGTGCCAGCAGTGGGGCCCGACCTAGCACAGATACGCAGTATTTT
>TRBV4-1|TRBJ1-2|NA
CASSQADTRDYGYTF
TGCGCCAGCAGCCAAGCTGACACTAGGGACTATGGCTACACCTTC
>TRBV27|TRBJ2-2|TRBD2
CASSPSLAANTGELFF
TGTGCCAGCAGTCCCTCCCTAGCGGCGAACACCGGGGAGCTGTTTTTT
>TRBV2|TRBJ1-5|NA
CASSASPTNQPQHF
TGTGCCAGCAGCGCAAGCCCCACGAATCAGCCCCAGCATTTT
>TRBV6-1|TRBJ2-7|NA
CASKLTGTGTYEQYF
TGTGCCAGCAAACTCACCGGGACTGGGACCTACGAGCAGTACTTC